These 4 T cell receptor beta chains originate from one sample sequenced in a study of blood T cell repertoires in COVID-19. Only in-frame clones appear in the TCRdb table, and some are missing; sequencing was by immunoSEQ multiplex PCR. The data show tens of thousands of clones, around three quarters seen once. Sample: peripheral blood. The receptors originated from a woman older than 75 with acute or convalescent COVID-19.

The CDR3 reads CASSPSLGQGANEQYF. The CDR3 DNA reads as TGTGCCAGCTCACCCTCGTTGGGACAGGGAGCCAACGAGCAGTACTTC. The V call is TRBV18, the J call TRBJ2-7; 9 nucleotides line up with TRBD1. V lost 3 bases and J lost 5; bases outside the gene matches: 11. This CDR3 comprises 16 residues. CDR1 KGHSH and CDR2 LQKENI come from the germline V gene.

This clone is medium-sized by share. This rearrangement joins TRBV7-9 to TRBJ1-4, with TRBD1 identical over 8 bases. V dropped 4 bases and J dropped 10; count of bases not matched to a gene: 2. There are 12 residues in the CDR3. Germline CDR1 reads SEHNR; CDR2 reads FQNEAQ (reference sequence). CDR3 loop: CASSSGGGKLFF. The CDR3 coding sequence is TGTGCCAGCAGCTCAGGGGGCGGAAAACTGTTTTTT.

The rearrangement links TRBV24-1 to TRBJ2-1; D remains unclear. Germline CDR1 is KGHDR and CDR2 is SFDVKD. V was clipped by 3 bases and J by 7 bases, with 9 bases between them. The CDR3 spans 13 residues. In nucleotides, the CDR3 is TGTGCCACCAGTGATCCCCTGCGGAATGAGCAGTTCTTC. Amino acids: CATSDPLRNEQFF.

CDR3 in amino acids: CATSFSFGTAGNTIYF. For the CDR3, the DNA is TGTGCCACCAGTTTTAGTTTCGGGACAGCTGGAAACACCATATATTTT. The chain is built from TRBV19 and TRBJ1-3; TRBD1 agrees at 7 bases. Germline V lookup: CDR1 LNHDA, CDR2 SQIVND (reference sequence). CDR3 length: 16 amino acids. V was clipped by 10 bases and J by 2 bases; unmatched bases: 14.